The clone carrying this T cell receptor (beta chain) was counted between two and nine times. TCRdb called the 5' RACE reads again in MiXCR, with one record for every CDR3 protein. This table holds about 340,000 distinct CDR3 sequences, roughly an eighth found once. The data stem from a study of identical twins. Germline assignment: CDR1 SGHDT and CDR2 YYEEEE. There are 18 residues in the CDR3. Trimming stripped 5 bases from V and 0 bases from J, with 24 bases between. The same data also went into a second study, on yellow fever vaccine responses in identical twins.

Sequenced input: CD8+ T cells sorted from blood. The sequence was collected from a woman aged 18 to 35 in good health. The gene calls are TRBV5-6 and TRBJ2-7; tentative D call: TRBD1 (6 bases). CDR3 DNA: TGTGCCAGCAGTTTGATCCGGGACAACCCGAGGAGCTCCTACGAGCAGTACTTC. This translates into CASSLIRDNPRSSYEQYF. The full variable domain, with the rest looked up from reference TRBV5-6 and TRBJ2-7, is DAGVTQSPTHLIKTRGQQVTLRCSPKSGHDTVSWYQQALGQGPQFIFQYYEEEERQRGNFPDRFSGHQFPNYSSELNVNALLLGDSALYLCASSLIRDNPRSSYEQYFGPGTRLTVT.